A single count supports the clone carrying this TCR beta chain. The sample is drawn from a study of CD8 T cells in Susac syndrome. A quantity of about 0.5 to 1 ug RNA underwent reverse transcription using random hexamers. TCRdb passed the immunoSEQ multiplex PCR reads through MiXCR, listing each CDR3 protein once. This sample carries a few hundred thousand distinct CDR3 sequences, over 85% of them seen once, and the ten largest clones take around 0.072%. Specimen: CD4+ T cells from PBMCs. The sequence was obtained from a human donor with multiple sclerosis.

In DNA form, the CDR3 reads TGTGCCAGTAGTATAGATCACGTTGGTGATGAGCAGTTCTTC. It translates to CASSIDHVGDEQFF. The rearrangement links TRBV19 to TRBJ2-1; no clear D gene. Trimming took 0 bases from V and 8 from J, leaving 11 bases between them. This CDR3 is 14 amino acids long. The V gene's germline CDR1 is LNHDA and CDR2 SQIVND (reference sequence).